The 19 T cell receptor beta chains presented below share a single source sample, sequenced in a study of cytomegalovirus exposure and HLA in healthy donors. The PCR was carried out with 60 Vbeta primers and 13 Jbeta primers. TCRdb's table, derived via immunoSEQ multiplex PCR, lists solely in-frame clones and lacks some. This sample has 150,000 to 200,000 clones, with about three quarters found just once. The sample comprised PBMCs. Every receptor here comes from a female donor in good health and CMV-seronegative.

This clone was picked up one time. The same CDR3 can be traced to other DNA sequences in this sample. The J gene is TRBJ2-7, the V gene TRBV2, with 12 bases that match TRBD1. CDR3 length: 17 amino acids. The V segment lost 4 bases and the J segment 2 bases; nucleotides outside the gene matches: 9. From germline, CDR1 is SNHLY and CDR2 FYNNEI. The DNA of the CDR3 is TGTGCCAGCAGTGGGGGGACAGGGGGCCGTGGGACCTACGAGCAGTACTTC. This codes for CASSGGTGGRGTYEQYF.

V is TRBV7-9 and J is TRBJ1-1, with 7 bases matching TRBD1. Per the germline V gene, CDR1 is SEHNR and CDR2 is FQNEAQ (reference sequence). V lost 5 bases to trimming and J lost 0 bases; unmatched junction nucleotides: 6. The CDR3 contains 15 residues. CDR3 protein: CASSLTGAVNTEAFF. In DNA form, the CDR3 reads TGTGCCAGCAGCCTCACAGGGGCAGTGAACACTGAAGCTTTCTTT.

The chain couples TRBV29-1 to TRBJ2-5; 9 bases are shared with TRBD1. The V gene end was trimmed by 1 base and the J gene end by 4 bases; junction bases not matched to a gene: 10. The CDR3 has 16 amino acids. CDR1 is SQVTM and CDR2 is ANQGSEA in the germline V gene. This CDR3 is CSVEGRDRVVAETQYF. CDR3 nucleotides: TGCAGCGTTGAAGGAAGGGACAGGGTCGTCGCAGAGACCCAGTACTTC.

The chain combines TRBV27 with TRBJ2-1; TRBD2 matches 7 bases. CDR1 and CDR2 from the germline V gene are MNHEY and SMNVEV (reference sequence). J was trimmed by 4 bases and V by 3 bases; bases with no gene match: 3. The CDR3 contains 14 residues. The CDR3 coding sequence is TGTGCCAGCAGTTTTGTGGGAGGGTACAATGAGCAGTTCTTC. Protein sequence: CASSFVGGYNEQFF.

The chain combines TRBV4-1 with TRBJ1-2; D not certain. From germline, CDR1 is MGHRA and CDR2 YSYEKL. The CDR3 length is 14 residues. With 0 bases removed from V and 4 bases from J, the gap between germline ends came to 9 bases. DNA of the CDR3: TGCGCCAGCAGCCAAGAGGCCAGCGGCTATGGCTACACCTTC. This sequence encodes CASSQEASGYGYTF.

This clone was found a few times. This chain uses TRBV29-1 with TRBJ1-1; 10 positions agree with TRBD1. Unmatched junction bases numbered 4, after V lost 7 bases and J lost 5 bases. Germline loops: CDR1 SQVTM, CDR2 ANQGSEA. The CDR3 length is 12 residues. In DNA, the CDR3 is TGCAGCGGGGACAGGGGAGGGACTGAAGCTTTCTTT. Translation: CSGDRGGTEAFF.

The rearrangement joins TRBV5-6 to TRBJ1-4, with D possibly TRBD1 on 5 matching bases. This CDR3 region has 15 residues. The ends were cut back, 2 bases at V and 8 bases at J, with 16 bases in the middle. The germline gives CDR1 SGHDT, CDR2 YYEEEE. CDR3 amino acids: CASSFVSGGGEKLFF. DNA of the CDR3: TGTGCCAGCAGCTTTGTATCCGGGGGAGGCGAAAAACTGTTTTTT.

The chain links TRBV7-3 to TRBJ2-3; D remains unclear. Germline values: CDR1 SGHTA, CDR2 FQGTGA. The CDR3 length is 12 residues. Between the trimmed V and J ends, which lost 5 bases and 9 bases, there was a span of 12 bases. The CDR3 DNA reads TGTGCCAGCAGCCTAGACTCAGCCACGCAGTATTTT. It specifies CASSLDSATQYF.

This chain links TRBV10-1 with TRBJ1-2; D might be TRBD1 (5 bases). The V gene's germline CDR1 is WNHNN and CDR2 SYGVQD (reference sequence). The CDR3 runs 12 residues. V dropped 9 bases and J dropped 5 bases, with 13 bases sitting between them. The CDR3 is CARQDGRYGYTF. As DNA, the CDR3 is TGCGCCAGACAGGACGGAAGGTATGGCTACACCTTC.

V and J are TRBV6-1 and TRBJ2-3; the D gene is possibly TRBD2 (7 bases). The V end was cut by 4 bases, the J end by 4 bases, with 15 bases between. The germline CDR1 and CDR2 sequences are MNHNS and SASEGT. The CDR3 covers 15 residues. CDR3 in DNA: TGTGCCAGCAGTGGTCGGGGGGCAGGAGCAGATACGCAGTATTTT. It yields the protein CASSGRGAGADTQYF.

J is TRBJ1-1 and V is TRBV5-1; TRBD1 aligns across 7 bases. In germline, CDR1 is SGHRS, CDR2 YFSETQ. There are 16 residues in the CDR3. The J segment lost 0 bases and the V segment lost 2 bases, leaving 7 bases of the junction unmatched. The CDR3 nucleotides read TGCGCCAGCAGCTTTCGGGCAGGGGGAATGAACACTGAAGCTTTCTTT. Translation gives CASSFRAGGMNTEAFF.

This clone has just a few counts. The V and J genes are TRBV7-2 and TRBJ2-7; 9 bases map to TRBD1. Trimming took 5 bases from V and 5 from J; bases not matched to a gene: 10. Germline V gene lookup returns CDR1 SGHTA and CDR2 FQGNSA. The CDR3 is 15 residues long. The CDR3, as DNA: TGTGCCAGCAGCCCGCCGGGACAGGGTATGGACGAGCAGTACTTC. Its translation is CASSPPGQGMDEQYF. Combining the CDR3 with reference TRBV7-2 and TRBJ2-7 gives the whole variable domain GAGVSQSPSNKVTEKGKDVELRCDPISGHTALYWYRQSLGQGLEFLIYFQGNSAPDKSGLPSDRFSAERTGGSVSTLTIQRTQQEDSAVYLCASSPPGQGMDEQYFGPGTRLTVT.

This chain uses TRBV7-2 with TRBJ1-1; 7 bases agree with TRBD1. The germline V gene encodes CDR1 SGHTA and CDR2 FQGNSA. The CDR3 loop spans 14 amino acids. Germline trimming cut 2 bases from V and 5 bases from J; bases unmatched to any gene: 5. The CDR3: CASSLPGGGTEAFF. Written as DNA, the CDR3 is TGTGCCAGCAGCTTACCAGGGGGTGGGACTGAAGCTTTCTTT.

There are a few counts of this clone. CDR3 sequence reads: CASSPHLREGADTQYF. In DNA, the CDR3 is TGTGCCAGCAGTCCCCACCTTCGGGAGGGCGCGGATACGCAGTATTTT. The rearrangement joins TRBV6-6 to TRBJ2-3, with 8 positions matching TRBD2. This CDR3 is 16 amino acids long. V was pared by 5 bases and J by 6 bases, with 13 bases of the junction left unmatched. The germline CDR1 and CDR2 sequences are MNHNY and SVGAGI (reference sequence).

V gene TRBV5-1 combines with J gene TRBJ1-1; D gene uncertain. The V end was cut by 2 bases, the J end by 1 base, with 6 bases between. This CDR3 has 13 residues. In germline, CDR1 is SGHRS, CDR2 YFSETQ. The CDR3 spells CASSFSQNTEAFF. The CDR3 nucleotides read TGCGCCAGCAGCTTTAGCCAGAACACTGAAGCTTTCTTT.

The gene calls are TRBV5-8 and TRBJ2-7; weak D call: TRBD1 (6 bases). Germline-derived CDR1 and CDR2 are SGHTS and YDEGEE. V was trimmed by 0 bases and J by 6 bases, leaving 16 bases between them. The CDR3 loop spans 15 amino acids. The CDR3 bases are TGTGCCAGCAGCTTGGCATACGGGACACTCTCCGAGCAGTACTTC. Its protein is CASSLAYGTLSEQYF.

The V and J genes are TRBV12-5 and TRBJ1-2; D uncertain. In germline, CDR1 is LGHNT, CDR2 FRNRAP. This CDR3 comprises 12 residues. Trimming took off 6 bases at V and 4 bases at J, with 9 bases between the two ends. The CDR3 DNA reads as TGTGCTAGTGGCCGCCGGGGCTATGGCTACACCTTC. Translated, it gives CASGRRGYGYTF.

This rearrangement joins TRBV6-1 to TRBJ2-5; TRBD2 matches 11 bases. Per germline, CDR1 MNHNS and CDR2 SASEGT. V lost 2 bases to trimming and J lost 0 bases; unmatched junction nucleotides: 5. The CDR3 totals 17 residues. The CDR3 spells CASSEYLAGGNQETQYF. In DNA form, the CDR3 reads TGTGCCAGCAGTGAATACCTAGCGGGGGGTAACCAAGAGACCCAGTACTTC.

The chain combines TRBV7-2 with TRBJ2-7, with D perhaps TRBD2 (5 bases). CDR3 length equals 14 residues. V was pared by 5 bases and J by 3 bases, with 14 bases between. CDR1 is SGHTA and CDR2 is FQGNSA in the germline V gene. The CDR3 sequence: CASSRSGSNYEQYF. CDR3 nucleotides: TGTGCCAGCAGCCGCAGCGGATCCAACTACGAGCAGTACTTC.